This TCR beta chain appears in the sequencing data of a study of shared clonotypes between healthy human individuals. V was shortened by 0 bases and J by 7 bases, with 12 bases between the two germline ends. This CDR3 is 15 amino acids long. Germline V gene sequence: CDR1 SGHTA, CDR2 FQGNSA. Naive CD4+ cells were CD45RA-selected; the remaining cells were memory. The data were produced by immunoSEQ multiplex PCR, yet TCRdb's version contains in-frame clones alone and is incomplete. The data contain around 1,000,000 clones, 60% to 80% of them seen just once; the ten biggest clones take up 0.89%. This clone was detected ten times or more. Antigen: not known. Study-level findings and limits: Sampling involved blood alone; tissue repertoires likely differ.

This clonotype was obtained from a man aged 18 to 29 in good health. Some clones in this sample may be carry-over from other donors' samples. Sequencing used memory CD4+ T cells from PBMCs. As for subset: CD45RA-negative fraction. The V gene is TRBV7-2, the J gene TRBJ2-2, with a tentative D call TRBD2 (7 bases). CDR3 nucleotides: TGTGCCAGCAGCTTAGCGCGGGAGACAGGCGGGGAGCTGTTTTTT. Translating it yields CASSLARETGGELFF.